The present entry profiles one T cell receptor beta chain with its context. Its target is unknown. The sample comes from a study of post-analysis software for immune sequencing data. In the study overall: The disease courses spanned relapsing-remitting, secondary progressive and progressive-relapsing forms of multiple sclerosis.

The study, taken as a whole, reports: Normalized Chao1 diversity was significantly lower in multiple sclerosis patients than in controls. Five TRBV segments, including TRBV5-6, TRBV5-1 and TRBV20-1, were more frequent in patients than controls. Strong co-clustering by F measure was seen for same-batch samples.

Unique-molecular-identifier-tagged TCR beta cDNA libraries were used. Some 500,000 cDNA molecules were recovered from an input of about 0.85 to 11 million T cells. TCRdb re-called the PCR reads through MiXCR, storing one row per CDR3 protein. The sample has roughly 800,000 distinct CDR3 sequences, roughly 50% seen once. Trimming cost V 4 bases and J 5 bases; bases outside gene matches: 10. Germline CDR1 SGHAT, CDR2 FQNNGV. This CDR3 is 17 amino acids long. The sample consisted of blood. The sequence was obtained from a girl aged 10 to 17 with multiple sclerosis. The chain uses TRBV11-2 and TRBJ2-5; 13 nucleotides line up with TRBD2. The CDR3 spells CASSSRTSGGYFETQYF. For the CDR3, the DNA is TGTGCCAGCAGCTCCCGGACTAGCGGGGGTTATTTCGAGACCCAGTACTTC.